The sequence of this TCR beta chain was determined in a study of blood T cell repertoires in COVID-19. The overall study: Sites in the United States, Italy and Spain provided acute and convalescent COVID-19 samples.

This table comes from immunoSEQ multiplex PCR, and its TCRdb copy is limited to in-frame clones, with some not included. The profile shows about 150,000 clones, approximately 90% of them singletons. Sequenced: peripheral blood. The TCR originated in a man between 45 and 60 years old with acute or convalescent COVID-19.

The DNA for the CDR3 is TGTGCCACCAGGGCTAGCGGGACGAGCACAGATACGCAGTATTTT. Translating it yields CATRASGTSTDTQYF. V is TRBV24-1 and J is TRBJ2-3; 9 nucleotides line up with TRBD2. There are 15 residues in the CDR3. Germline values: CDR1 KGHDR, CDR2 SFDVKD. V trimming: 7 bases; J trimming: 0 bases; junction bases outside the gene matches: 4.